The T cell receptor (beta chain) under discussion was sequenced for a study of monozygotic twins with inflammatory bowel disease. Study-level points and caveats: Healthy co-twins had higher TCRbeta inverse Simpson diversity than their IBD twins.

Phlebotomy per donor yielded a single 2.5 ml blood sample. Whole blood served as the source of total RNA, and no T cell sorting took place. Germline values: CDR1 SGHTA, CDR2 FQGTGA. There are 14 residues in the CDR3. TCRdb reprocessed the 5' RACE reads, keeping one entry per CDR3 protein, no DNA. The sample includes over 150,000 distinct CDR3 sequences. For this clonotype: Its matching antigen is unknown.

Sequencing input: blood. The chain combines TRBV7-3 with TRBJ2-1; TCRdb lists TRBD1, though no DNA is available to test this call. This TCR came from a human donor with ulcerative colitis or Crohn's disease, or a healthy co-twin of an affected twin (not recorded which). The CDR3: CASSLQKGTTEQFF.